This TCR beta chain is from a study of blood T cell repertoires in COVID-19. Study details: Samples of COVID-19 (acute and convalescent) were obtained from the United States, Italy and Spain.

This clone was counted once. Germline CDR1 and CDR2: MNHEY and SVGEGT. Trimming at V came to 2 bases and at J to 4 bases, leaving 7 bases not matched to a gene. This CDR3 spans 17 amino acids. Profiling relied on immunoSEQ multiplex PCR, and the TCRdb table lists in-frame clones only, not all of them. The sample contains about 140,000 clones, 81% of which appear only once. The sequencing input was peripheral blood. The chain is built from TRBV6-2 or TRBV6-3 and TRBJ2-2, with TRBD2 identical over 10 bases. The TCR sequence derives from a human donor in a cohort sampled during active COVID-19. DNA for the CDR3: TGTGCCAGCAGTTACCGTTGGCTAGCGGGAGTCACCGGGGAGCTGTTTTTT. Protein product: CASSYRWLAGVTGELFF.